These 9 T cell receptor beta chains share one sample of origin, sequenced in a study of persistence of HIV-infected CD4 T cells. The antigens of these receptors remain unknown. Cells were stimulated with overlapping HIV-1 Gag 15-mer peptides. CD40L-negative CD69-negative CD45RO-high memory CD4+ T cells were sorted as populations depleted of antigen-responding cells. The immunoSEQ assay was version 4, run in survey mode. Sequencing was performed with immunoSEQ multiplex PCR; in TCRdb, only in-frame clones are kept and a portion is missing. The sample lists approximately 36,000 clones; approximately 81% were seen once. This material consisted of cultured CD4+ T cells from PBMCs, taken from a patient who received antiretroviral therapy. The receptors come from an adult with HIV. The donor label of this sample is uncertain.

This clone was observed once. The genes are TRBV7-8 and TRBJ1-2; D gene unclear. The germline V gene encodes CDR1 SGHVS and CDR2 FQNEAQ. This CDR3 has 13 residues. The V end was cut by 7 bases, the J end by 6 bases, with 15 bases between. The CDR3 bases are TGTGCCAGCACCCCACAGCGGGGAAATGGCTACACCTTC. It is translated as CASTPQRGNGYTF.

The chain couples TRBV12-5 to TRBJ2-3, with D possibly called TRBD1 or TRBD2 (6 bases each). CDR3 length: 14 amino acids. V was shortened by 2 bases and J by 5 bases, with 11 bases between the two germline ends. CDR1 LGHNT and CDR2 FRNRAP come from the germline V gene. CDR3 protein: CASGLPGAEDTQYF. In DNA form, the CDR3 reads TGTGCTAGTGGTTTGCCGGGGGCGGAAGATACGCAGTATTTT.

A single count supports this clone. This chain links TRBV6-5 with TRBJ1-1, with a possible D match to TRBD1 (5 bases). The germline V gene has CDR1 MNHEY and CDR2 SVGAGI. The CDR3 is made up of 15 amino acids. The V end was cut by 6 bases, the J end by 7 bases, with 21 bases between. The CDR3 region is CASRGVGPGGIEAFF. CDR3 in DNA: TGTGCCAGCAGGGGGGTGGGGCCTGGTGGAATTGAAGCTTTCTTT.

This chain connects TRBV7-9 to TRBJ1-3; 8 positions match TRBD1. CDR1 is SEHNR, CDR2 FQNEAQ, per germline (reference sequence). Trimming removed 5 bases from V and 6 bases from J; junction bases left unmatched: 6. The CDR3 extends over 14 amino acids. This chain's CDR3 is CASSPDRGENTIYF. CDR3 nucleotide sequence: TGTGCCAGCAGCCCCGACAGGGGTGAAAACACCATATATTTT.

The genes are TRBV29-1 and TRBJ1-1; 11 bases are shared with TRBD1. The CDR3 runs 15 residues. CDR1 is SQVTM and CDR2 is ANQGSEA in the germline V gene. Trimming at V came to 6 bases and at J to 2 bases, leaving 8 bases not matched to a gene. The CDR3 DNA follows: TGCAGCGTCTACCGGGACAGGGGGACTAACACTGAAGCTTTCTTT. This sequence encodes CSVYRDRGTNTEAFF.

The rearrangement uses TRBV12-5 and TRBJ1-3; no clear D. The CDR3 is 15 amino acids. The V end lost 5 bases, the J end lost 4 bases, and 15 bases lay between the germline ends. Looked up from germline, CDR1 is LGHNT and CDR2 is FRNRAP. CDR3 amino acids: CASGPPGVLGNTIYF. CDR3 DNA: TGTGCTAGTGGTCCTCCCGGGGTGTTAGGAAACACCATATATTTT.

The genes are TRBV3-1 (or the pseudogene TRBV3-2) and TRBJ1-3; TRBD1 is a possible D gene (6 bases). V lost 3 bases and J lost 0, with 15 bases in between. CDR3 size: 17 residues. CDR1 and CDR2 from the germline V gene are LGHDT and YNNKEL (reference sequence). In DNA, the CDR3 is TGTGCCAGCAGCCAGCCGACAGGCTTATTCTCTGGAAACACCATATATTTT. This translates into CASSQPTGLFSGNTIYF.

The chain joins TRBV7-8 to TRBJ1-5; D uncertain. The CDR3 totals 15 residues. The V and J ends lost 0 bases and 2 bases respectively, with 8 bases between them. In germline, CDR1 is SGHVS, CDR2 FQNEAQ. CDR3 nucleotide sequence: TGTGCCAGCAGCTTAGCGCGGAGGGGCAATCAGCCCCAGCATTTT. Translation gives CASSLARRGNQPQHF.

The V gene is TRBV4-1, the J gene TRBJ2-7, with 9 nucleotides matching TRBD1. The junction had 6 bases not matched to a gene; V was cut back by 5 bases and J by 4 bases. The CDR3 runs 14 residues. The germline CDR1 and CDR2 sequences are MGHRA and YSYEKL. DNA of the CDR3: TGCGCCAGCAGCTACCGGGACAGGGCTTACGAGCAGTACTTC. Amino acid sequence: CASSYRDRAYEQYF.